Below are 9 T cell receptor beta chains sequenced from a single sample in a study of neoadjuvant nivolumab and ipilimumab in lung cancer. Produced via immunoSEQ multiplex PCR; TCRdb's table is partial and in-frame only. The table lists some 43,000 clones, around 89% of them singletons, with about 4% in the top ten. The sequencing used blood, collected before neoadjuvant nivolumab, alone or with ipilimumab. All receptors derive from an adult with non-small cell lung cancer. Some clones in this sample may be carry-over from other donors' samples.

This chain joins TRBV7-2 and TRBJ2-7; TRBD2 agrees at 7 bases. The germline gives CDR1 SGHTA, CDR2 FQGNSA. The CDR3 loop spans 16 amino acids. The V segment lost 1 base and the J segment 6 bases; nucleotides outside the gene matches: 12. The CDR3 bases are TGTGCCAGCAGCTTAGTCGGATTCGCGGGAGAGGGCGAGCAGTACTTC. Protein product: CASSLVGFAGEGEQYF.

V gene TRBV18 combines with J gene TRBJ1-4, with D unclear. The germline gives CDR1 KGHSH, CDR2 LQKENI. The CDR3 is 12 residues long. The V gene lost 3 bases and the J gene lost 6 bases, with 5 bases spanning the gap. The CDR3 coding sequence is TGTGCCAGCTCACCGTCGGATGAAAAACTGTTTTTT. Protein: CASSPSDEKLFF.

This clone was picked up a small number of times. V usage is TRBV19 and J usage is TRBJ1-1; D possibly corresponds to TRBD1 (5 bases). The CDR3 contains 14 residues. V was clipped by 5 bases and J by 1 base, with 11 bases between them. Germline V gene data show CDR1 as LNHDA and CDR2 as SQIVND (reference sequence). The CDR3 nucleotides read TGTGCCAGTAGTCCTGGGGCCTGGAACACTGAAGCTTTCTTT. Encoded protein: CASSPGAWNTEAFF.

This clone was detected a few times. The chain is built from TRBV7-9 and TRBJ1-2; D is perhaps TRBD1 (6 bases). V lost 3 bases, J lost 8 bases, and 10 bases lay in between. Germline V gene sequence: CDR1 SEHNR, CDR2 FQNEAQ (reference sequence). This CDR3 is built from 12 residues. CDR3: CASSLRGGGYTF. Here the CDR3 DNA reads TGTGCCAGCAGCTTGAGGGGGGGCGGCTACACCTTC.

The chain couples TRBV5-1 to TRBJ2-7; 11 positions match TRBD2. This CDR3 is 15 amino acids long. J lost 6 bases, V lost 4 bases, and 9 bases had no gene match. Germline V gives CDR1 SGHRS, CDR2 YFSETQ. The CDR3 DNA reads TGCGCCAGCAGCCACCGACTAGCGGGAATCGGCGAGCAGTACTTC. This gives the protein CASSHRLAGIGEQYF.

CDR3 sequence: CSVRTGGVVTEAFF. The CDR3 DNA is TGCAGCGTCCGGACAGGAGGGGTGGTCACTGAAGCTTTCTTT. The chain couples TRBV29-1 to TRBJ1-1; 7 bases map to TRBD1. CDR1 and CDR2 from the germline V gene are SQVTM and ANQGSEA. V lost 6 bases to trimming and J lost 4 bases; unmatched junction nucleotides: 11. The CDR3 is made up of 14 amino acids.

The CDR3 sequence is CASSTLTSGNPYEQYF. In nucleotides, the CDR3 is TGTGCCAGTAGTACACTGACTAGCGGGAATCCCTACGAGCAGTACTTC. The chain joins TRBV19 to TRBJ2-7; 11 nucleotides match TRBD2. The V gene's germline CDR1 is LNHDA and CDR2 SQIVND (reference sequence). V shed 4 bases and J 2 bases; nucleotides not matched to a gene: 7. The CDR3 covers 16 residues.

In DNA form, the CDR3 reads TGTGCCTGGAGCCGGCTGTGGGGTGCGTTATCGAATGAGCAGTTCTTC. This sequence encodes CAWSRLWGALSNEQFF. The chain combines TRBV30 with TRBJ2-1; no firm D call. The germline V and J ends were trimmed by 3 bases and 7 bases, with 22 bases remaining between them. Germline CDR1 reads GTSNPN; CDR2 reads SVGIG (reference sequence). The CDR3 extends over 16 amino acids.

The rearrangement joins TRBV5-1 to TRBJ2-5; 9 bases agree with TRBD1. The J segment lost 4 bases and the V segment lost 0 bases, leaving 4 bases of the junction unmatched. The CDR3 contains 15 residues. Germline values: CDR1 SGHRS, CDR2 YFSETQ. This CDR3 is CASSLDRGRTETQYF. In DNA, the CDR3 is TGCGCCAGCAGCTTGGACAGGGGGCGCACAGAGACCCAGTACTTC.